The 32 T cell receptor beta chains below were found in one sample sequenced in a study of CDR3 diversity in severe acne. Via MiXCR, TCRdb re-called the PCR reads, giving one row per CDR3 protein. There are 90,000 or so distinct CDR3 sequences in the sample; 48% occur only once, and 10% lies in the top ten. The material sequenced was blood. The receptors come from a male donor in good health, serving as a control.

This clonotype was found many times. The CDR3 is CASSSSGPYSPLHF. CDR3 nucleotides: TGTGCCAGCAGTTCCTCGGGGCCCTACTCACCCCTCCACTTT. The chain couples TRBV28 to TRBJ1-6; D perhaps matches TRBD1 (5 bases). With 4 bases removed from V and 10 bases from J, the gap between germline ends came to 14 bases. This CDR3 region has 14 residues. The germline V gene has CDR1 MDHEN and CDR2 SYDVKM.

This clonotype was counted at least ten times. The CDR3 nucleotides are TGTGCCAGCAGTGCGCCGGACAGAGCTTTCTTT. It yields the protein CASSAPDRAFF. The chain combines TRBV25-1 with TRBJ1-1; the D gene is possibly TRBD1 (6 bases). Germline loops: CDR1 MGHDK, CDR2 SYGVNS. Trimming left V 4 bases short and J 10 bases short, with 10 bases between. The length of the CDR3 is 11 residues.

The rearrangement uses TRBV11-3 and TRBJ1-6; D not resolved. V dropped 1 base and J dropped 5 bases, with 9 bases sitting between them. CDR1 is SGHNT, CDR2 YENEEA, per germline. The CDR3 consists of 15 residues. The CDR3, as DNA: TGTGCCAGCAGCTTAGGTGGCAGCAATAATTCACCCCTCCACTTT. Protein sequence: CASSLGGSNNSPLHF.

The V gene is TRBV10-3, the J gene TRBJ1-1; 11 positions agree with TRBD1. The germline V gene encodes CDR1 ENHRY and CDR2 SYGVKD. The CDR3 is 14 amino acids. V dropped 7 bases and J dropped 4; count of bases not matched to a gene: 5. CDR3 sequence reads: CAIKGQGAVTEAFF. The CDR3 bases are TGTGCCATCAAAGGACAGGGGGCGGTCACTGAAGCTTTCTTT.

At least ten counts were recorded for this clonotype. This rearrangement joins TRBV6-5 to TRBJ2-1, with 8 positions matching TRBD2. Germline V gene lookup returns CDR1 MNHEY and CDR2 SVGAGI. The ends lost 6 bases at V and 6 bases at J; junction bases unmatched: 10. This CDR3 contains 15 residues. The CDR3 sequence is CASSRGREGGNEQFF. The CDR3 DNA sequence: TGTGCCAGCAGCCGTGGACGGGAGGGCGGCAATGAGCAGTTCTTC.

This clonotype was observed a handful of times. This chain links TRBV29-1 with TRBJ2-1, with D possibly TRBD2 on 6 matching bases. V lost 2 bases to trimming and J lost 9 bases, with 11 bases between them. This CDR3 comprises 12 residues. Germline values: CDR1 SQVTM, CDR2 ANQGSEA. The CDR3 nucleotides are TGCAGCGTTGAACGTTACGGGGGTGAGCAGTTCTTC. Translated, it gives CSVERYGGEQFF.

The chain links TRBV20-1 to TRBJ1-5; 8 bases are a match to TRBD1. The CDR3 has 14 amino acids. Germline V CDR1 and CDR2: DFQATT, SNEGSKA (reference sequence). The chain's CDR3 is CSVPAGGAYQPQHF. In nucleotides, the CDR3 is TGCAGCGTACCCGCAGGGGGCGCATATCAGCCCCAGCATTTT.

This clonotype was counted many times. J is TRBJ2-7 and V is TRBV14; 8 nucleotides agree with TRBD1. The CDR3 length is 11 residues. The germline CDR1 and CDR2 sequences are SGHDN and FVKESK. V was clipped by 1 base and J by 13 bases; unmatched bases: 3. The CDR3 region is CASSQATGVYF. As DNA, the CDR3 is TGTGCCAGCAGCCAAGCGACAGGGGTATACTTC.

This clonotype came up many times. The genes are TRBV7-2 and TRBJ1-4, with TRBD1 as a possible D gene (6 bases). The CDR3 sequence is 15 residues long. Germline V gene sequence: CDR1 SGHTA, CDR2 FQGNSA. The V gene lost 6 bases and the J gene lost 6 bases, with 17 bases spanning the gap. The CDR3 is CASRRQGRSYEKLFF. In nucleotides, the CDR3 is TGTGCCAGCAGGCGGCAGGGGCGAAGCTATGAAAAACTGTTTTTT.

A remark on this clonotype: One end of the junction does not line up with germline, which may come from a read error. The chain carries TRBV10-3 and TRBJ2-6; 7 nucleotides line up with TRBD2. CDR3 size: 16 residues. Germline loops: CDR1 ENHRY, CDR2 SYGVKD. In DNA form, the CDR3 reads TGTGCCAGCAGTTGGGAGGGGCCAGGCGGGGCCAACGTCCTGACTTTC. Translating gives CASSWEGPGGANVLTF.

A note on this clonotype: Germline and junction disagree at one end, which may indicate a read error. The chain's CDR3 is CASSFQRAGELFF. The CDR3 bases are TGTGCTAGCAGCTTCCAGCGTGCGGGGGAGCTGTTTTTT. The V gene is TRBV5-1, the J gene TRBJ2-2, with D maybe TRBD2 (5 bases). The CDR3 is 13 residues long. Germline CDR1 SGHRS, CDR2 YFSETQ.

The V call is TRBV20-1, the J call TRBJ1-5; a possible D gene is TRBD1 (6 bases). V was shortened by 4 bases and J by 5 bases, with 9 bases between the two germline ends. This CDR3 is built from 12 residues. From germline, CDR1 is DFQATT and CDR2 SNEGSKA (reference sequence). This chain's CDR3 is CSAKYRDQPQHF. The CDR3 DNA follows: TGCAGTGCTAAATACAGGGATCAGCCCCAGCATTTT.

The J gene is TRBJ2-7, the V gene TRBV29-1; the D is unclear. The CDR3 sequence is 14 residues long. Trimming cost V 6 bases and J 0 bases, with 15 bases left between them. In germline, CDR1 is SQVTM, CDR2 ANQGSEA. CDR3: CSVGLDLSSYEQYF. The CDR3 DNA is TGCAGCGTGGGGTTGGACCTTAGCTCCTACGAGCAGTACTTC.

This clonotype was observed at least ten times. The rearrangement joins TRBV10-2 to TRBJ2-7; D is ambiguous. Trimming left V 6 bases short and J 7 bases short, with 10 bases between. In germline, CDR1 is WSHSY, CDR2 SAAADI. This CDR3 spans 11 amino acids. CDR3 loop: CASSPSREQYF. The CDR3 DNA sequence: TGCGCCAGCAGCCCCTCTCGGGAGCAGTACTTC.

The chain has TRBV25-1 and TRBJ1-5, with 7 bases aligning to TRBD1. CDR1 is MGHDK, CDR2 SYGVNS, per germline. The CDR3 consists of 15 residues. J was trimmed by 6 bases and V by 4 bases; bases with no gene match: 9. DNA of the CDR3: TGTGCCAGCAGTGCTCGAGACAGGGAAGCTCAGCCCCAGCATTTT. Its protein is CASSARDREAQPQHF.

By share, this clonotype counts as medium-sized (0.01 to 0.1%). The chain couples TRBV7-3 to TRBJ2-7, with 7 nucleotides matching TRBD2. The CDR3 is made up of 16 amino acids. Germline CDR1 is SGHTA and CDR2 is FQGTGA. The V and J ends lost 4 bases and 3 bases, in that order; junction bases with no gene match: 12. CDR3 loop: CASSSPPGTTLYEQYF. For the CDR3, the DNA is TGTGCCAGCAGCTCACCACCTGGGACTACCCTCTACGAGCAGTACTTC.

This clonotype has ten or more counts. The chain couples TRBV19 to TRBJ1-1, with D uncertain. V was pared by 1 base and J by 11 bases, with 11 bases between. Germline values: CDR1 LNHDA, CDR2 SQIVND (reference sequence). This CDR3 region has 12 residues. In DNA form, the CDR3 reads TGTGCCAGTAGTATAGTGAGAGAAGGCGCTTTCTTT. This codes for CASSIVREGAFF.

This clonotype appeared many times. The chain joins TRBV5-8 to TRBJ1-1; weak D call: TRBD1 (6 bases). CDR3 length: 15 amino acids. Per the germline V gene, CDR1 is SGHTS and CDR2 is YDEGEE. The V end was cut by 1 base, the J end by 3 bases, with 13 bases between. Written as DNA, the CDR3 is TGTGCCAGCAGCTTGCAGGGGCTGGGGGACACTGAAGCTTTCTTT. Translated, it gives CASSLQGLGDTEAFF.

The CDR3, as DNA: TGTGCCAGCAGTCGGAGCGGGAGTGGAAGCTACGAGCAGTACTTC. This encodes CASSRSGSGSYEQYF. The chain recombines TRBV5-6 with TRBJ2-7; TRBD2 matches at 8 bases. Germline-derived CDR1 and CDR2 are SGHDT and YYEEEE. The V and J ends lost 5 bases and 3 bases, in that order; junction bases with no gene match: 10. This CDR3 has 15 residues.

This clonotype appeared a few times. V gene TRBV6-1 combines with J gene TRBJ1-4, with D tentatively TRBD1 (5 bases). This CDR3 spans 15 amino acids. Trimming pared 5 bases from V and 2 bases from J, leaving 12 bases between. Per the germline V gene, CDR1 is MNHNS and CDR2 is SASEGT. The DNA for the CDR3 is TGTGCCAGCAGTTACCTTGGGGCGACTAATGAAAAACTGTTTTTT. Translation gives CASSYLGATNEKLFF.

The chain recombines TRBV20-1 with TRBJ2-7; 7 bases line up with TRBD1. The CDR3 sequence is 14 residues long. Germline CDR1 and CDR2: DFQATT and SNEGSKA (reference sequence). CDR3 loop: CSAPSGTASYEQYF. The DNA of the CDR3 is TGCAGCGCTCCGTCCGGGACAGCCTCCTACGAGCAGTACTTC.

This clonotype has a count of ten or more. This chain connects TRBV6-5 to TRBJ1-3; 8 nucleotides match TRBD1. V was clipped by 2 bases and J by 2 bases; unmatched bases: 2. CDR1 MNHEY and CDR2 SVGAGI come from the germline V gene. The CDR3 consists of 15 residues. The CDR3: CASSYQQGAGNTIYF. The CDR3 coding sequence is TGTGCCAGCAGTTACCAACAGGGGGCTGGAAACACCATATATTTT.

There are a few counts of this clonotype. The gene calls are TRBV7-6 and TRBJ2-7, with D hard to call. The V gene's germline CDR1 is SGHVS and CDR2 FNYEAQ. The CDR3 length is 13 residues. V was shortened by 5 bases and J by 3 bases, with 11 bases between the two germline ends. The CDR3 loop reads CASSAGPNYEQYF. CDR3 nucleotide sequence: TGTGCCAGCAGCGCCGGGCCAAACTACGAGCAGTACTTC.

Many counts were recorded for this clonotype. The V gene is TRBV9, the J gene TRBJ1-1, with 8 bases that match TRBD1. J lost 4 bases, V lost 0 bases, and 5 bases had no gene match. This CDR3 spans 15 amino acids. Per germline, CDR1 SGDLS and CDR2 YYNGEE. The CDR3 region is CASSVEQGAITEAFF. CDR3 sequence (DNA): TGTGCCAGCAGCGTAGAGCAGGGGGCGATCACTGAAGCTTTCTTT.

This clonotype has ten or more counts. This chain uses TRBV12-3 or TRBV12-4 with TRBJ1-1, with 7 nucleotides matching TRBD1. The CDR3 spans 15 residues. After removal of 5 bases from V and 4 bases from J, the junction contained 10 bases not matched to a gene. The CDR3 sequence is CASSTSQGGGTEAFF. DNA of the CDR3: TGTGCCAGCAGTACATCTCAGGGGGGCGGCACTGAAGCTTTCTTT.

The chain is built from TRBV4-1 and TRBJ2-7; 12 positions match TRBD2. This CDR3 contains 13 residues. J was trimmed by 5 bases and V by 6 bases; bases with no gene match: 2. Germline CDR1 MGHRA, CDR2 YSYEKL. CDR3: CASRTSGGDEQYF. CDR3 in DNA: TGCGCCAGCAGGACTAGCGGGGGAGACGAGCAGTACTTC.

The chain joins TRBV10-3 to TRBJ1-6, with 9 bases matching TRBD1. The CDR3 contains 15 residues. Germline V lookup: CDR1 ENHRY, CDR2 SYGVKD. V was clipped by 10 bases and J by 10 bases; unmatched bases: 14. CDR3: CATRPGQGQYSPLHF. As DNA, the CDR3 is TGTGCCACCCGGCCGGGACAGGGACAATACTCACCCCTCCACTTT.

The genes are TRBV20-1 and TRBJ2-5; TRBD2 agrees at 10 bases. Germline assignment: CDR1 DFQATT and CDR2 SNEGSKA (reference sequence). This CDR3 is 15 amino acids long. With V trimmed by 4 bases and J by 3 bases, 8 bases remained unmatched. The CDR3 protein is CSATPGTSEKETQYF. The CDR3 nucleotides are TGCAGTGCTACACCAGGGACTAGCGAGAAAGAGACCCAGTACTTC.

With regard to this clonotype: A much bigger clone sits one base away, suggesting this may be a read error. This sequence joins TRBV7-9 and TRBJ2-7; no definite D call. Germline V gene sequence: CDR1 SEHNR, CDR2 FQNEAQ (reference sequence). CDR3 length equals 15 residues. The CDR3 spells CASSPRVHGSYGQYF. CDR3 sequence (DNA): TGTGCCAGCAGCCCCCGGGTTCATGGATCTTACGGGCAGTACTTC.

This clonotype came up many times. The junction shows a germline mismatch at one end, possibly a read error. V and J are TRBV24-1 and TRBJ1-2; D not resolved. Germline CDR1 reads KGHDR; CDR2 reads SFDVKD. This CDR3 is built from 12 residues. As DNA, the CDR3 is TGTGCCACCAGTGAAGAGCCCTATGACTACACCTTC. Encoded protein: CATSEEPYDYTF.

J is TRBJ2-3 and V is TRBV25-1; no firm D call. Germline V gives CDR1 MGHDK, CDR2 SYGVNS. The CDR3 covers 16 residues. Trimming cost V 6 bases and J 2 bases, with 18 bases left between them. This CDR3 is CASSLGRPRDTDTQYF. The CDR3 DNA reads TGTGCCAGCAGCTTAGGGCGACCCCGAGACACAGATACGCAGTATTTT. Drawing the rest from reference TRBV25-1 and TRBJ2-3, the complete variable domain is EADIYQTPRYLVIGTGKKITLECSQTMGHDKMYWYQQDPGMELHLIHYSYGVNSTEKGDLSSESTVSRIRTEHFPLTLESARPSHTSQYLCASSLGRPRDTDTQYFGPGTRLTVL.

This clonotype has ten or more counts. V is TRBV7-9 and J is TRBJ2-5; D call uncertain. Trimming took off 0 bases at V and 7 bases at J, with 12 bases between the two ends. Germline-derived CDR1 and CDR2 are SEHNR and FQNEAQ (reference sequence). The CDR3 spans 14 residues. CDR3 sequence reads: CASSLATRNRTQYF. The CDR3 nucleotides are TGTGCCAGCAGCTTAGCCACCCGTAACCGGACCCAGTACTTC.